This T cell receptor (beta chain) was captured by sequencing in a study of cytomegalovirus exposure and HLA in healthy donors. Study summary: The 110 or so validation repertoires used a platform that matched the one used for the 666 first-cohort repertoires, as a later analysis reported. Notes on the study in general: There were about 160 TCR beta chains listed as cytomegalovirus-associated. Rarity marked most TCR sequences, yet some public TCRs occurred in many donors.

A remark on this clone: The antigen remains unidentified.

Sequenced by immunoSEQ multiplex PCR; TCRdb stores in-frame clones only, minus some. The sample lists approximately 90,000 clones, approximately 96% occurring once. The donors were members of the validation cohort, which comprised about 120 subjects and was separate from the first cohort of more than 500 subjects. Material for sequencing was PBMCs. The TCR sequence derives from a man aged 18-30 years in good health and CMV-seronegative.

CDR3 sequence reads: CASSVAGGRAFF. The CDR3 DNA sequence: TGTGCCAGCAGCGTAGCGGGGGGCCGGGCTTTCTTT. V is TRBV9 and J is TRBJ1-1, with D tentatively TRBD1 (6 bases). CDR3 length equals 12 residues. Germline V lookup: CDR1 SGDLS, CDR2 YYNGEE. Trimming removed 0 bases from V and 11 bases from J, with 11 bases in between. Supplemented by reference TRBV9 and TRBJ1-1, the full variable domain reads DSGVTQTPKHLITATGQRVTLRCSPRSGDLSVYWYQQSLDQGLQFLIQYYNGEERAKGNILERFSAQQFPDLHSELNLSSLELGDSALYFCASSVAGGRAFFGQGTRLTVV.